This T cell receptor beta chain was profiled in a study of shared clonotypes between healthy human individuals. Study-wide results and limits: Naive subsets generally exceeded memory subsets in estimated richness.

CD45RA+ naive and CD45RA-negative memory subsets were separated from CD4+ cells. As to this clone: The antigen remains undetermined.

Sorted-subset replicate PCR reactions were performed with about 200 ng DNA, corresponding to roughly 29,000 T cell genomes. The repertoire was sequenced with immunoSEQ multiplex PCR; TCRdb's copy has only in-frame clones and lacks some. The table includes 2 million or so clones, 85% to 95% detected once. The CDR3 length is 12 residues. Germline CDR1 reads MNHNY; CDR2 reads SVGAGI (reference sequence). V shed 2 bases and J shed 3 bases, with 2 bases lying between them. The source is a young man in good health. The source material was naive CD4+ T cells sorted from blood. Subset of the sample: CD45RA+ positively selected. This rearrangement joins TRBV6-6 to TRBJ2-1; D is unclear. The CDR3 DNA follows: TGTGCCAGCAGTTACCTCTACAATGAGCAGTTCTTC. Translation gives CASSYLYNEQFF.